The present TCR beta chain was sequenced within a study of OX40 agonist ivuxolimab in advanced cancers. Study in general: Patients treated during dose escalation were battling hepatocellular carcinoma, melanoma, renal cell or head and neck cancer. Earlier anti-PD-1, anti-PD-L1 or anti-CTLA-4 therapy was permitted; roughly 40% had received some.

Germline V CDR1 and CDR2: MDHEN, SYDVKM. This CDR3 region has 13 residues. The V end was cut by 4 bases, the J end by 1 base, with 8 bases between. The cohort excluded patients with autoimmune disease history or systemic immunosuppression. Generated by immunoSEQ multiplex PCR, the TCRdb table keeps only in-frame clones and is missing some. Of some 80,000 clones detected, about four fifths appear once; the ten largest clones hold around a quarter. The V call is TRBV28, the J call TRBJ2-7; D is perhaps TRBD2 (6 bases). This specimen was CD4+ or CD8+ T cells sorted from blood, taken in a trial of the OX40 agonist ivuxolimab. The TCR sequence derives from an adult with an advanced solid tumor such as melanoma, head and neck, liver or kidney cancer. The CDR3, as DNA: TGTGCCAGCAGTTCGGGGACTTCCTACGAGCAGTACTTC. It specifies CASSSGTSYEQYF. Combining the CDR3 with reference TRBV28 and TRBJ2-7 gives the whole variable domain DVKVTQSSRYLVKRTGEKVFLECVQDMDHENMFWYRQDPGLGLRLIYFSYDVKMKEKGDIPEGYSVSREKKERFSLILESASTNQTSMYLCASSSGTSYEQYFGPGTRLTVT.